The 29 T cell receptor beta chains below all came from one sample that was sequenced in a study of blood T cell repertoires in COVID-19. Repertoires were generated with immunoSEQ multiplex PCR, while TCRdb's copy carries only in-frame clones and drops some. Of fewer than 50,000 clones listed, around 82% were seen once; the top ten hold around two fifths. Sequencing used peripheral blood. Every receptor here comes from a woman older than 75 with active or convalescent COVID-19.

The chain recombines TRBV2 with TRBJ1-1; D unresolved. Germline CDR1 and CDR2: SNHLY and FYNNEI. The CDR3 is made up of 15 amino acids. The V and J ends lost 5 bases and 0 bases respectively, with 13 bases between them. The CDR3 DNA is TGTGCCAGCAGTTACTTTGAGGCGATGAACACTGAAGCTTTCTTT. Its protein product is CASSYFEAMNTEAFF.

This clone showed up just a few times. This sequence joins TRBV28 and TRBJ2-1, with 13 bases lining up with TRBD2. From germline, CDR1 is MDHEN and CDR2 SYDVKM. The length of the CDR3 is 20 residues. The trim removed 3 bases at V and 0 bases at J, leaving 11 bases unmatched. CDR3 protein: CASSFLLRTSGSSSYNEQFF. CDR3 DNA: TGTGCCAGCAGTTTTCTTCTACGGACTAGCGGGAGCAGCTCCTACAATGAGCAGTTCTTC.

In DNA, the CDR3 is TGTGCCATCAGTGAGTCGGGCAGGGCCCTTGCCTACACCTTC. It encodes CAISESGRALAYTF. The chain has TRBV10-3 and TRBJ1-2; a weak D match, TRBD1 (5 bases). Germline CDR1 ENHRY, CDR2 SYGVKD. The CDR3 runs to 14 residues. The V end lost 0 bases, the J end lost 10 bases, and 15 bases lay between the germline ends.

This chain connects TRBV29-1 to TRBJ2-4; TRBD1 aligns across 7 bases. CDR1 and CDR2 (germline): SQVTM, ANQGSEA. This CDR3 spans 14 amino acids. The V and J ends lost 4 bases and 9 bases, in that order; junction bases with no gene match: 12. This chain's CDR3 is CSVVTGAQFGIQYF. The CDR3 DNA follows: TGCAGCGTTGTAACAGGGGCCCAGTTTGGCATTCAGTACTTC.

The rearrangement uses TRBV19 and TRBJ2-1; a possible D gene is TRBD2 (7 bases). The CDR3 is 15 amino acids. V lost 6 bases, J lost 5 bases, and 17 bases lay in between. CDR1 and CDR2 (germline): LNHDA, SQIVND (reference sequence). Written as DNA, the CDR3 is TGTGCCAGTAGGGGACTAAGGGGGAGTGACAATGAGCAGTTCTTC. Translation: CASRGLRGSDNEQFF.

The chain carries TRBV7-9 and TRBJ2-5; 8 positions match TRBD1. Germline V lookup: CDR1 SEHNR, CDR2 FQNEAQ (reference sequence). V lost 5 bases to trimming and J lost 2 bases; unmatched junction nucleotides: 4. There are 14 residues in the CDR3. CDR3 protein: CASSRQGSQETQYF. CDR3 DNA: TGTGCCAGCAGCAGACAGGGGAGTCAAGAGACCCAGTACTTC.

V gene TRBV9 combines with J gene TRBJ2-2; D remains ambiguous. The V end lost 4 bases, the J end lost 2 bases, and 15 bases lay between the germline ends. Germline values: CDR1 SGDLS, CDR2 YYNGEE. The CDR3 runs to 16 residues. As DNA, the CDR3 is TGTGCCAGCAGCCCTCCGCTCGGTTCCAACACCGGGGAGCTGTTTTTT. Its translation: CASSPPLGSNTGELFF.

CDR3 sequence (DNA): TGTGCCAGCAAGCGTGGAACCGGGGAGCTGTTTTTT. Its translation: CASKRGTGELFF. V and J are TRBV27 and TRBJ2-2; the D is unclear. The CDR3 runs to 12 residues. Germline V gene lookup returns CDR1 MNHEY and CDR2 SMNVEV (reference sequence). V lost 7 bases to trimming and J lost 5 bases, with 8 bases between them.

The J gene is TRBJ1-1, the V gene TRBV3-1 (or the pseudogene TRBV3-2); TRBD1 agrees at 9 bases. The CDR3 is 13 amino acids. With 4 bases clipped from V and 4 bases from J, the junction kept 1 base outside the gene matches. Looked up from germline, CDR1 is LGHDT and CDR2 is YNNKEL (reference sequence). The CDR3 region has the DNA TGTGCCAGCAGCCCGGACAGGGGCACTGAAGCTTTCTTT. Translation gives CASSPDRGTEAFF.

The rearrangement joins TRBV6-4 to TRBJ2-1, with D possibly TRBD2 on 7 matching bases. V was clipped by 4 bases and J by 10 bases, with 14 bases between them. Germline CDR1 is MRHNA and CDR2 is SNTAGT. The CDR3 totals 13 residues. CDR3: CASSAPGGGEQFF. The CDR3 DNA reads TGTGCCAGCAGTGCCCCGGGGGGCGGCGAGCAGTTCTTC.

The chain employs TRBV20-1 and TRBJ2-6; no firm D call. CDR1 and CDR2 from the germline V gene are DFQATT and SNEGSKA (reference sequence). This CDR3 contains 16 residues. V was shortened by 3 bases and J by 0 bases, with 12 bases between the two germline ends. CDR3 sequence (DNA): TGCAGTGCTAGTTTGCAGGCCAGCTCTGGGGCCAACGTCCTGACTTTC. Translating it yields CSASLQASSGANVLTF.

Here the CDR3 reads CASGRDTGIYEQYF. The CDR3 DNA reads as TGTGCCAGTGGAAGAGACACAGGAATCTACGAGCAGTACTTC. This chain joins TRBV7-2 and TRBJ2-7; D perhaps matches TRBD1 (5 bases). Trimming removed 9 bases from V and 3 bases from J, with 18 bases in between. Germline CDR1 is SGHTA and CDR2 is FQGNSA. The CDR3 is made up of 14 amino acids.

This clone has just one count. This chain uses TRBV7-2 with TRBJ2-3; perhaps TRBD2 as D (5 bases). Germline CDR1 and CDR2: SGHTA and FQGNSA. V lost 5 bases to trimming and J lost 0 bases, with 15 bases between them. This CDR3 region has 16 residues. Here the CDR3 DNA reads TGTGCCAGCAGCCCGGGGTGGGGTCGTAGCACAGATACGCAGTATTTT. Residues: CASSPGWGRSTDTQYF.

This chain joins TRBV6-5 and TRBJ2-3, with a weak D call TRBD1 (5 bases). Germline-derived CDR1 and CDR2 are MNHEY and SVGAGI. This CDR3 is 15 amino acids long. The V gene lost 6 bases and the J gene lost 5 bases, with 18 bases spanning the gap. CDR3 residues: CASSDVQGRGDTQYF. CDR3 DNA sequence: TGTGCCAGCAGCGACGTCCAGGGCCGCGGAGATACGCAGTATTTT.

This rearrangement joins TRBV4-3 to TRBJ2-6; TRBD2 matches 11 bases. CDR1 is LGHNA and CDR2 is YSLEER in the germline V gene. The junction had 11 bases not matched to a gene; V was cut back by 8 bases and J by 2 bases. The CDR3 consists of 18 residues. CDR3 DNA sequence: TGCGCCAGCGAGATGAGGGGGACTAGCGGAACTGGGGCCAACGTCCTGACTTTC. The encoded protein is CASEMRGTSGTGANVLTF.

This rearrangement joins TRBV28 to TRBJ2-5; 10 positions agree with TRBD1. V lost 3 bases to trimming and J lost 3 bases; unmatched junction nucleotides: 10. The CDR3 runs to 17 residues. Germline V gene data show CDR1 as MDHEN and CDR2 as SYDVKM. The CDR3: CASSFHYGGTGEETQYF. The CDR3 DNA is TGTGCCAGCAGTTTTCACTATGGAGGGACAGGGGAAGAGACCCAGTACTTC.

This rearrangement joins TRBV9 to TRBJ1-2; TRBD1 matches at 7 bases. CDR1 is SGDLS, CDR2 YYNGEE, per germline. The CDR3 sequence is 11 residues long. The V segment lost 7 bases and the J segment 7 bases; nucleotides outside the gene matches: 4. CDR3 residues: CASDRAAGYTF. Here the CDR3 DNA reads TGTGCCAGCGACAGGGCGGCTGGCTACACCTTC.

The V call is TRBV10-3, the J call TRBJ1-6; TRBD1 agrees at 7 bases. This CDR3 comprises 15 residues. Germline trimming cut 2 bases from V and 8 bases from J; bases unmatched to any gene: 6. Germline V gene data show CDR1 as ENHRY and CDR2 as SYGVKD. CDR3 sequence: CAISEADRADSPLHF. CDR3 nucleotide sequence: TGTGCCATCAGTGAGGCAGACAGGGCGGATTCACCCCTCCACTTT.

The chain links TRBV28 to TRBJ1-1; D ambiguous. The V and J ends lost 3 bases and 1 base respectively, with 9 bases between them. CDR1 and CDR2 (germline): MDHEN, SYDVKM. The CDR3 contains 14 residues. In DNA, the CDR3 is TGTGCCAGCAGTTTTTCGGGGTGGAACACTGAAGCTTTCTTT. It translates to CASSFSGWNTEAFF.

The rearrangement uses TRBV28 and TRBJ2-2, with 7 bases that match TRBD2. CDR3 size: 14 residues. Trimming took 3 bases from V and 9 from J; bases not matched to a gene: 7. Germline V gives CDR1 MDHEN, CDR2 SYDVKM. The CDR3 coding sequence is TGTGCCAGCAGTTTGGGGACTACAGGCAGGGAGCTGTTTTTT. Its translation: CASSLGTTGRELFF. The full variable domain, with the rest looked up from reference TRBV28 and TRBJ2-2, is DVKVTQSSRYLVKRTGEKVFLECVQDMDHENMFWYRQDPGLGLRLIYFSYDVKMKEKGDIPEGYSVSREKKERFSLILESASTNQTSMYLCASSLGTTGRELFFGEGSRLTVL.

Only a few counts were recorded for this clone. The chain recombines TRBV19 with TRBJ2-1, with 12 nucleotides matching TRBD2. V was pared by 6 bases and J by 4 bases, with 4 bases of the junction left unmatched. The CDR3 extends over 15 amino acids. Germline loops: CDR1 LNHDA, CDR2 SQIVND (reference sequence). CDR3 sequence: CASRSGTSGYNEQFF. The CDR3, as DNA: TGTGCCAGTAGATCCGGGACTAGCGGGTACAATGAGCAGTTCTTC.

The chain employs TRBV7-8 and TRBJ2-7; TRBD1 matches 9 bases. Per the germline V gene, CDR1 is SGHVS and CDR2 is FQNEAQ. V lost 6 bases to trimming and J lost 0 bases; unmatched junction nucleotides: 6. The CDR3 consists of 15 residues. CDR3 region: CASRLETGGSYEQYF. The DNA for the CDR3 is TGTGCCAGCAGACTCGAGACAGGGGGCTCCTACGAGCAGTACTTC.

J is TRBJ1-1 and V is TRBV27; TRBD1 matches at 8 bases. Germline CDR1 reads MNHEY; CDR2 reads SMNVEV (reference sequence). The CDR3 extends over 15 amino acids. Trimming at V came to 4 bases and at J to 2 bases, leaving 6 bases not matched to a gene. In nucleotides, the CDR3 is TGTGCCAGCAGTTGGACAGGGAGTGGCAACACTGAAGCTTTCTTT. Translating it yields CASSWTGSGNTEAFF.

The chain uses TRBV7-2 and TRBJ2-1, with 13 bases identical to TRBD2. This CDR3 has 16 amino acids. V shed 5 bases and J 9 bases; nucleotides not matched to a gene: 10. Germline-derived CDR1 and CDR2 are SGHTA and FQGNSA. CDR3 coding DNA: TGTGCCAGCAGCAGCCAGGGACTAGCGGGGCCCCTTGAGCAGTTCTTC. Translation gives CASSSQGLAGPLEQFF.

The chain combines TRBV5-5 with TRBJ2-7; D perhaps matches TRBD1 (5 bases). This CDR3 has 15 residues. Germline CDR1 is SGHKS and CDR2 is YYEKEE (reference sequence). Trimming left V 3 bases short and J 2 bases short, with 15 bases between. Here the CDR3 DNA reads TGTGCCAGCAGCTCACTGACAGTAAATACCTACGAGCAGTACTTC. Translating gives CASSSLTVNTYEQYF.

This sequence joins TRBV19 and TRBJ1-5, with D unclear. The CDR3 is made up of 13 amino acids. V lost 3 bases, J lost 4 bases, and 7 bases lay in between. CDR1 LNHDA and CDR2 SQIVND come from the germline V gene (reference sequence). The CDR3 region has the DNA TGTGCCAGTAGTATTGCGCTAAATCAGCCCCAGCATTTT. Encoded protein: CASSIALNQPQHF.

This chain connects TRBV27 to TRBJ2-1, with D tentatively TRBD2 (5 bases). Germline V gene data show CDR1 as MNHEY and CDR2 as SMNVEV (reference sequence). With 7 bases removed from V and 0 bases from J, the gap between germline ends came to 13 bases. The CDR3 length is 15 residues. Here the CDR3 reads CASKPSGNSYNEQFF. CDR3 nucleotides: TGTGCCAGCAAACCAAGCGGCAACTCCTACAATGAGCAGTTCTTC.

This chain joins TRBV6-5 and TRBJ2-7, with D tentatively TRBD1 (5 bases). V was pared by 8 bases and J by 3 bases, with 11 bases between. Germline CDR1 reads MNHEY; CDR2 reads SVGAGI. There are 12 residues in the CDR3. CDR3 amino acids: CASRQLYYEQYF. The CDR3 nucleotides read TGTGCCAGCCGACAGCTATACTACGAGCAGTACTTC.

The CDR3: CASNRNPGLGQPQHF. The DNA for the CDR3 is TGTGCCAGTAATAGGAACCCGGGATTGGGTCAGCCCCAGCATTTT. The J gene is TRBJ1-5, the V gene TRBV19; no definite D call. This CDR3 region has 15 residues. Germline lookup yields CDR1 LNHDA and CDR2 SQIVND (reference sequence). The V end lost 7 bases, the J end lost 6 bases, and 19 bases lay between the germline ends.